This T cell receptor (beta chain) emerged from a study of blood T cell repertoires in COVID-19. The germline V gene encodes CDR1 KGHSH and CDR2 LQKENI. The length of the CDR3 is 14 residues. Sequenced by immunoSEQ multiplex PCR; TCRdb stores in-frame clones only, minus some. The sample consists of approximately 150,000 clones, approximately 80% of them appearing once. Points on this clone: Relative to the germline gene, one junction end is altered; a read error may explain this.

The sequencing input was PBMCs or T cells enriched from blood (not recorded which). The clonotype originates from a man aged 65-85 years who had been exposed to COVID-19. This chain links TRBV18 with TRBJ2-1; unclear D gene. The CDR3 coding sequence is TGTGCCAGCTCACCATTAGACTCCCACAATGAGCAGTTCTTC. It translates to CASSPLDSHNEQFF.